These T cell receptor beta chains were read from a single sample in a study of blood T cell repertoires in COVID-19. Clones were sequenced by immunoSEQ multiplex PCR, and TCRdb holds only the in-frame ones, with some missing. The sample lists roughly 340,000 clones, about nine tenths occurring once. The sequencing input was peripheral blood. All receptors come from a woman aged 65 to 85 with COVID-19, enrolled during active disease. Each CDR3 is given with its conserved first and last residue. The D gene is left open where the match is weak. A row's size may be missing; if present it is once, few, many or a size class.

TGTGCCAGCAGCTCGGGACTAGCGGGATTGAACACCGGGGAGCTGTTTTTT CASSSGLAGLNTGELFF - TRBV6-2/TRBV6-3 TRBD2 TRBJ2-2
TGTGCCAGCAGCCGGACAGAAACAAACTATGGCTACACCTTC CASSRTETNYGYTF few TRBV25-1 - TRBJ1-2
TGCGCCAGCAGCCAAGATTCGGCAGGGGGCTTTCAGCCCCAGCATTTT CASSQDSAGGFQPQHF - TRBV4-1 TRBD1 TRBJ1-5
TGTGCCAGCAGAGGGGTGGCGTCCTATAATTCACCCCTCCACTTT CASRGVASYNSPLHF - TRBV5-6 - TRBJ1-6
TGTGCCAGCAGCATGAGGTCGCGAGGGTCGGTCCACGAGCAGTACTTC CASSMRSRGSVHEQYF - TRBV5-5 - TRBJ2-7
TGCGCCAGCAGCTTGGGGGCGGTGGGGGCAGGCACTGAAGCTTTCTTT CASSLGAVGAGTEAFF - TRBV5-1 - TRBJ1-1
TGTGCCAGCTCACTAGACAGGTCCTACGAGCAGTACTTC CASSLDRSYEQYF - TRBV18 - TRBJ2-7
TGTGCCAGCAGCGTAGAGGTGGGAGCCTACGAGCAGTACTTC CASSVEVGAYEQYF - TRBV9 - TRBJ2-7
TGTGCCAGCAGTTCTACCGGGACCAGGGGTCGCGAGCAGTACTTC CASSSTGTRGREQYF - TRBV5-6 - TRBJ2-7
TGTGCCAGCAGTGAAGGCAGGAGACAGTATGGCTACACCTTC CASSEGRRQYGYTF - TRBV6-1 - TRBJ1-2
TGCAGCGACGCCTGCGGGGGTGGGTACGAGCAGTACTTC CSDACGGGYEQYF once TRBV29-1 TRBD2 TRBJ2-7
TGCGCCAGCAGCCAGGGCTACGAGCAGTACTTC CASSQGYEQYF - TRBV5-1 - TRBJ2-7
TGTGCCTGGAGTGTACTCCAGGGCGTCGGCTACACCTTC CAWSVLQGVGYTF few TRBV30 - TRBJ1-2
TGTGCCAGCAGTTTAGGTTCCTATAGCAATCAGCCCCAGCATTTT CASSLGSYSNQPQHF - TRBV28 - TRBJ1-5